This entry describes one TCR beta chain. The data stem from a study of blood T cell repertoires in COVID-19. Study-wide background: Some COVID-19 samples were acute and others convalescent; all came from the United States, Italy and Spain. PBMCs, B-cell-depleted T cells, or T cells provided the cDNA or gDNA that made up the material.

Study processing details: The authors estimated nucleated cell counts from reference gene primer amplification. Sequencing used immunoSEQ multiplex PCR; TCRdb keeps in-frame clones, though not all of them. V and J calls and clone size are as listed in that table; D and trimming were resolved from the DNA. Of approximately 200,000 clones detected, more than 75% appear once; the ten largest clones hold 6.2%. V shed 0 bases and J 0 bases; nucleotides not matched to a gene: 4. The CDR3 consists of 17 residues. Germline lookup yields CDR1 LGHNA and CDR2 YNFKEQ. Sequencing was done on a sample of peripheral blood. This clonotype was obtained from a man aged 60 to 69 who had recovered from COVID-19. This chain joins TRBV4-2 and TRBJ2-2; 7 bases are shared with TRBD2. In DNA form, the CDR3 reads TGTGCCAGCAGCCAAGAAGGCGGGAGAGCGAACACCGGGGAGCTGTTTTTT. Encoded protein: CASSQEGGRANTGELFF.